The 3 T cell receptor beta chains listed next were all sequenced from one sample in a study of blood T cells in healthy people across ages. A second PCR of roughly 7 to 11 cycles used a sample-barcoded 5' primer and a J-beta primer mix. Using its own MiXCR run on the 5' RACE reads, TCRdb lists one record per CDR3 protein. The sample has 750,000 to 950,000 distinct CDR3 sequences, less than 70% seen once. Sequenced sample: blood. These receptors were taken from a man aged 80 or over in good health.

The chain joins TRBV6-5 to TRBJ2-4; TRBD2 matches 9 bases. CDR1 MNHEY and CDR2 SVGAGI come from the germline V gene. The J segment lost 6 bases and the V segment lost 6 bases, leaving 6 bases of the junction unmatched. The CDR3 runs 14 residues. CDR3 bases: TGTGCCAGCAGCAGGGGACTAGCAGCAAACATTCAGTACTTC. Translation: CASSRGLAANIQYF.

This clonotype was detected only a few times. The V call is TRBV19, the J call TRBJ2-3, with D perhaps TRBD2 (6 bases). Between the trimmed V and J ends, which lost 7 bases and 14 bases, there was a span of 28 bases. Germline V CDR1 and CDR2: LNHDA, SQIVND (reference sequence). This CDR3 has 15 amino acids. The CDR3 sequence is CASTPTRLMGRYAYF. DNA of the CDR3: TGTGCCAGTACCCCGACTAGGCTGATGGGCAGATACGCGTATTTT.

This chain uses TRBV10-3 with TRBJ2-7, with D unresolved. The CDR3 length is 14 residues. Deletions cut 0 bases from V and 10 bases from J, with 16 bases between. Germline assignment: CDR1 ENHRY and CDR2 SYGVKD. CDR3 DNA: TGTGCCATCAGTGAGTCGATGAAAGATGGGTCCCAGTACTTC. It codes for CAISESMKDGSQYF.